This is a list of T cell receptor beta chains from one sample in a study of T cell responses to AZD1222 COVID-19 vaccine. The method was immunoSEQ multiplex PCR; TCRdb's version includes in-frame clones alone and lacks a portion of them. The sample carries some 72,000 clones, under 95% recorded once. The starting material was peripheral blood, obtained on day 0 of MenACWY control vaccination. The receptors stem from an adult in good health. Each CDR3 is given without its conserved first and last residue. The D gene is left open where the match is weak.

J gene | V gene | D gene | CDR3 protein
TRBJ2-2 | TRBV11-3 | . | ASSIRQNTGELF
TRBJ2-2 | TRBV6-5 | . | ASSYRRPNTGELF
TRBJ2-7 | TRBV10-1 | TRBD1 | ANHSRPGQGATYEQY
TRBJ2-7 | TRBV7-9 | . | ASSSTPLDEHRYYEQY
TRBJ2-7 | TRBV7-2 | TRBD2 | ASSLVLAGGSYEQY
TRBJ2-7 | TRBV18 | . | ASSLKTGSSDEQY
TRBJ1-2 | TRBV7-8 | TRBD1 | ASSLSGGTGGYGYT
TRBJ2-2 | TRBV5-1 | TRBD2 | ASSQLWLAGGLNTGELF
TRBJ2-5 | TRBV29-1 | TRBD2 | SVGGLAGEETQY
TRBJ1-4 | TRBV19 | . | ATSRRGTDFNEKLF
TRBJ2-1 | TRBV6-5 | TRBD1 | ASSSDRGPGSEQF
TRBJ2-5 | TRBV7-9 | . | ASSLSRQYQETQY
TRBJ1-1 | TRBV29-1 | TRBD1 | SVATGGSMNTEAF
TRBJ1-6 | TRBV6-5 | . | ASSYVLSGNLH
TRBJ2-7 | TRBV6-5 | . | ASSPLALGEQY
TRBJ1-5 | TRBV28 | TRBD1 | ASLNFMTGSQPQH
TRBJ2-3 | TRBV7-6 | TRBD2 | ASSSGTDTQY
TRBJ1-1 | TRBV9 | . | ASSVGRDTEAF
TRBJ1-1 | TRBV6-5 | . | ASSYFREGTEAF
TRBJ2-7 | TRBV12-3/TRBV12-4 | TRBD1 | ASRQGTGDEQY
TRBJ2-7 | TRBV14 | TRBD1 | ASSQGTGRSQY
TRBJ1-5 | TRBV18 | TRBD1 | ASSPLPGQGLTQH
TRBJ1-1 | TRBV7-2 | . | ASSLDRFPEAF
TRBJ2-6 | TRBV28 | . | ASSPNPAYTGANVLT
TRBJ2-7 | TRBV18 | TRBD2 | ASSPRVAGLESYEQY
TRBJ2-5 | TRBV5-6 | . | ASSFPGQQETQY
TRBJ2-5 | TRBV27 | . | ASSSWRAEETQY
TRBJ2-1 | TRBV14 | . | ASSLRNEQF
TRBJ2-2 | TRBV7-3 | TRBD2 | ASSLTSGANTGELF
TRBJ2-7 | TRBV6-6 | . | ASRISGVSYEQY
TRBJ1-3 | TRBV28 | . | ASSLRGGGNTIY
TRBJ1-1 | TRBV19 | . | ASSIDRFNTEAF
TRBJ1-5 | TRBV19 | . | ASSKGDNQPQH
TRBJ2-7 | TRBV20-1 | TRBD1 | SALTGNEQY
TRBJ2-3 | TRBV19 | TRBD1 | ASSPGQGIGTQY
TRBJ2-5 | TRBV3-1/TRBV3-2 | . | ASSQGRGLQETQY
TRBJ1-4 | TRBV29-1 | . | SVAGLGNEKLF
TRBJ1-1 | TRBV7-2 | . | ASSLVVVNTEAF
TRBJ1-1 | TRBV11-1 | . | ASSLLRKNTEAF
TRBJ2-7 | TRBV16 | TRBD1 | ASSRLQGYEQY
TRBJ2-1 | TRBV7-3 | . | ASSASQGTDGNEQF
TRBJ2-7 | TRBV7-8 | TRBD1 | ASSFGQGGYEQY
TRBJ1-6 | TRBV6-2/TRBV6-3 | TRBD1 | ASSPNRGSSYNSPLH
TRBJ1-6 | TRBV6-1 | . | ASSDMGAAYNSPLH
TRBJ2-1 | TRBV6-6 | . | ASCPGLYNEQF
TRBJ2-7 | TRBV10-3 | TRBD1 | AIRGQGGYEQY
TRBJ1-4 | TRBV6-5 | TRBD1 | ASSRQGGNEKLF
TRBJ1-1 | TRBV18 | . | ASSPIRLNTEAF
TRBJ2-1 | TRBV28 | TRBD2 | ASSLTLAGYNEQF
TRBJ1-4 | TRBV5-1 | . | ASSLDGTVVEKLF
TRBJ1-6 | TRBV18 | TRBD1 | ASSPDRINSPLH
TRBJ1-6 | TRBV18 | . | ASMTSSPSPLH
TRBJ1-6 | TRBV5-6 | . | ASSLASDSPLH
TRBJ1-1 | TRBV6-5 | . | ASMTYARDTEAF
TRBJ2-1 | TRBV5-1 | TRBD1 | ASSWDSRSEQF